These 10 T cell receptor beta chains came from one sample sequenced in a study of blood T cell repertoires in COVID-19. Assay: immunoSEQ multiplex PCR; the TCRdb copy retains only in-frame clones and omits some. The table records about 310,000 clones, 89% of them present only once. The material sequenced was PBMCs or T cells enriched from blood (not recorded which). These receptor sequences come from a man aged 55-75 years who had recovered from COVID-19.

J is TRBJ1-6 and V is TRBV30, with 8 nucleotides matching TRBD1. V gave up 2 bases and J gave up 10 bases; unmatched junction bases: 10. The CDR3 runs 15 residues. Per germline, CDR1 GTSNPN and CDR2 SVGIG (reference sequence). As DNA, the CDR3 is TGTGCCTGGAGTCGACAGGGGATCGGGGGCTCACCCCTCCACTTT. Its translation is CAWSRQGIGGSPLHF.

The chain has TRBV7-9 and TRBJ1-5; 9 bases map to TRBD1. Germline assignment: CDR1 SEHNR and CDR2 FQNEAQ (reference sequence). Trimming removed 6 bases from V and 7 bases from J; junction bases left unmatched: 7. This CDR3 spans 14 amino acids. The CDR3 bases are TGTGCCAGCAGTTCACAGGGGGCTGAGCAGCCCCAGCATTTT. Translated, it gives CASSSQGAEQPQHF.

The J gene is TRBJ2-3, the V gene TRBV5-1; possible D gene TRBD2, 5 bases. CDR3 length equals 11 residues. Trimming left V 5 bases short and J 4 bases short, with 5 bases between. Per the germline V gene, CDR1 is SGHRS and CDR2 is YFSETQ. For the CDR3, the DNA is TGCGCCAGCAGACTAGCAGATACGCAGTATTTT. Protein: CASRLADTQYF.

The chain links TRBV6-2 or TRBV6-3 to TRBJ2-7; 8 bases are shared with TRBD1. J was trimmed by 1 base and V by 0 bases; bases with no gene match: 2. CDR3 length: 15 residues. The germline gives CDR1 MNHEY, CDR2 SVGEGT. CDR3 protein: CASSYSGQESYEQYF. CDR3 bases: TGTGCCAGCAGTTACTCGGGACAGGAATCCTACGAGCAGTACTTC.

The chain is built from TRBV28 and TRBJ2-7; 11 nucleotides match TRBD1. V lost 3 bases, J lost 3 bases, and 4 bases stayed unmatched. The CDR3 covers 15 residues. Germline V CDR1 and CDR2: MDHEN, SYDVKM. The CDR3 region is CASSLWGQGGYEQYF. The CDR3 nucleotides are TGTGCCAGCAGTTTGTGGGGACAGGGGGGCTACGAGCAGTACTTC.

V is TRBV18 and J is TRBJ1-4, with D unresolved. Per germline, CDR1 KGHSH and CDR2 LQKENI. This CDR3 contains 14 residues. Trimming took off 1 base at V and 0 bases at J, with 3 bases between the two ends. The CDR3 region has the DNA TGTGCCAGCTCACCACAGCCAACTAATGAAAAACTGTTTTTT. Its protein is CASSPQPTNEKLFF.

The chain links TRBV11-2 to TRBJ2-7; D is perhaps TRBD1 (5 bases). The germline gives CDR1 SGHAT, CDR2 FQNNGV. This CDR3 spans 17 amino acids. With 0 bases removed from V and 6 bases from J, the gap between germline ends came to 21 bases. For the CDR3, the DNA is TGTGCCAGCAGCTTAGAGGGGCGCCAGGCGATTACGAGCGAGCAGTACTTC. It encodes CASSLEGRQAITSEQYF.

This clone has only a few counts. The chain is built from TRBV10-3 and TRBJ2-2; D might be TRBD2 (5 bases). This CDR3 is 14 amino acids long. The germline V gene encodes CDR1 ENHRY and CDR2 SYGVKD. V dropped 7 bases and J dropped 0 bases, with 9 bases sitting between them. As DNA, the CDR3 is TGTGCCATCAAGGGAGCCTCGAACACCGGGGAGCTGTTTTTT. Translation gives CAIKGASNTGELFF.

V usage is TRBV27 and J usage is TRBJ2-4; 7 bases agree with TRBD2. Trimming at V came to 6 bases and at J to 0 bases, leaving 11 bases not matched to a gene. CDR1 and CDR2 from the germline V gene are MNHEY and SMNVEV (reference sequence). The CDR3 is 17 residues long. The CDR3 nucleotides read TGTGCCAGCAGGGTCCTGGGAGGGCATCTAGCCAAAAACATTCAGTACTTC. This codes for CASRVLGGHLAKNIQYF.

This chain uses TRBV23-1 with TRBJ1-5, with a weak D call TRBD1 (5 bases). TRBV23-1 is sorted into the ORF group, with uncertain function. CDR3 length equals 15 residues. Trimming shortened V by 7 bases and J by 5 bases, and 18 bases separated the two germline ends. In nucleotides, the CDR3 is TGCGCCAGCAACCGGACATTCTATAAGGATCAGCCCCAGCATTTT. Encoded protein: CASNRTFYKDQPQHF.